This entry lists 17 T cell receptor beta chains sequenced from one sample in a study of cytomegalovirus exposure and HLA in healthy donors. The PCR used 60 Vbeta and 13 Jbeta primers. Assay: immunoSEQ multiplex PCR; the TCRdb copy retains only in-frame clones and omits some. The table shows more than 100,000 clones, with 72% occurring only once. Input material: PBMCs. Receptors originate from a man aged 45-65 years in good health and CMV-seropositive.

The sample holds a few counts of this clone. The chain is built from TRBV11-3 and TRBJ2-3; 7 bases fit TRBD2. Germline V CDR1 and CDR2: SGHNT, YENEEA. The J segment lost 0 bases and the V segment lost 4 bases, leaving 4 bases of the junction unmatched. There are 15 residues in the CDR3. The CDR3 coding sequence is TGTGCCAGCAGCTCGGAGGGAGGGAGCACAGATACGCAGTATTTT. It specifies CASSSEGGSTDTQYF.

The V gene is TRBV29-1, the J gene TRBJ1-2, with 9 bases identical to TRBD1. The CDR3 is 15 amino acids. Germline trimming cut 1 base from V and 2 bases from J; bases unmatched to any gene: 5. CDR1 and CDR2 (germline): SQVTM, ANQGSEA. CDR3 DNA: TGCAGCGTTGAAGGGACAGGGGAGAAGAACTATGGCTACACCTTC. Its translation: CSVEGTGEKNYGYTF.

This clone was observed a handful of times. The V and J genes are TRBV2 and TRBJ1-1; D not resolved. V shed 7 bases and J shed 2 bases, with 17 bases lying between them. The V gene's germline CDR1 is SNHLY and CDR2 FYNNEI. The CDR3 runs 15 residues. In nucleotides, the CDR3 is TGTGCCAGCAAGGATTGGGCGAGCAGCAACACTGAAGCTTTCTTT. Translating gives CASKDWASSNTEAFF.

A single count supports this clone. The chain uses TRBV12-5 and TRBJ1-4, with unresolved D. The CDR3 runs to 14 residues. Trimming removed 7 bases from V and 0 bases from J, with 9 bases in between. The germline V gene has CDR1 LGHNT and CDR2 FRNRAP. For the CDR3, the DNA is TGTGCTAGTGCCCGCGCGGCAACTAATGAAAAACTGTTTTTT. Its translation is CASARAATNEKLFF.

This clone has just one count. This chain links TRBV11-2 with TRBJ2-7; 11 bases are a match to TRBD2. The germline V gene encodes CDR1 SGHAT and CDR2 FQNNGV. The CDR3 covers 16 residues. V gave up 6 bases and J gave up 4 bases; unmatched junction bases: 11. CDR3 in amino acids: CASSKTASGRLYEQYF. The CDR3 DNA reads as TGTGCCAGCAGTAAGACCGCTAGCGGGAGGTTGTACGAGCAGTACTTC. The variable domain in full, with the rest retrieved from reference TRBV11-2 and TRBJ2-7, is EAGVAQSPRYKIIEKRQSVAFWCNPISGHATLYWYQQILGQGPKLLIQFQNNGVVDDSQLPKDRFSAERLKGVDSTLKIQPAKLEDSAVYLCASSKTASGRLYEQYFGPGTRLTVT.

J is TRBJ2-2 and V is TRBV10-2, with 12 bases that match TRBD2. CDR3 length: 17 residues. CDR1 is WSHSY and CDR2 is SAAADI in the germline V gene. The CDR3, as DNA: TGCGCGAGTACAAGAACTAGCGGGGGGATTAACACCGGGGAGCTGTTTTTT. Its translation is CASTRTSGGINTGELFF.

The rearrangement links TRBV29-1 to TRBJ2-7, with 10 bases aligning to TRBD2. The junction had 7 bases not matched to a gene; V was cut back by 6 bases and J by 2 bases. The CDR3 has 14 amino acids. Germline assignment: CDR1 SQVTM and CDR2 ANQGSEA. In DNA form, the CDR3 reads TGCAGCGTCCTTACCGGGACTAGCGCCTACGAGCAGTACTTC. It encodes CSVLTGTSAYEQYF.

CDR3 nucleotide sequence: TGCAGTGCTAGCGTTAATGAAAAACTGTTTTTT. Translating it yields CSASVNEKLFF. This sequence joins TRBV20-1 and TRBJ1-4; D is ambiguous. The CDR3 runs 11 residues. Between the trimmed V and J ends, which lost 3 bases and 4 bases, there was a span of 3 bases. Germline CDR1 is DFQATT and CDR2 is SNEGSKA (reference sequence).

The rearrangement joins TRBV7-9 to TRBJ1-4; D not certain. The CDR3 length is 14 residues. CDR1 SEHNR and CDR2 FQNEAQ come from the germline V gene (reference sequence). Trimming stripped 5 bases from V and 4 bases from J, with 11 bases between. DNA for the CDR3: TGTGCCAGCAGCCACGACATCAATAATGAAAAACTGTTTTTT. Its translation is CASSHDINNEKLFF.

This clone was recorded only once. This rearrangement joins TRBV28 to TRBJ2-5; D is undetermined. V was shortened by 6 bases and J by 4 bases, with 18 bases between the two germline ends. The CDR3 is 15 amino acids. Per germline, CDR1 MDHEN and CDR2 SYDVKM. CDR3 DNA: TGTGCCAGCAGGCGAACACATAGGAGTGGAGAGACCCAGTACTTC. Translated: CASRRTHRSGETQYF. Drawing the rest from reference TRBV28 and TRBJ2-5, the complete variable domain is DVKVTQSSRYLVKRTGEKVFLECVQDMDHENMFWYRQDPGLGLRLIYFSYDVKMKEKGDIPEGYSVSREKKERFSLILESASTNQTSMYLCASRRTHRSGETQYFGPGTRLLVL.

The genes are TRBV9 and TRBJ2-5, with unresolved D. V was clipped by 4 bases and J by 5 bases, with 21 bases between them. The CDR3 consists of 16 residues. In germline, CDR1 is SGDLS, CDR2 YYNGEE. The CDR3 protein is CASSLTSIRVLETQYF. Here the CDR3 DNA reads TGTGCCAGCAGCTTAACATCAATACGGGTCTTGGAGACCCAGTACTTC.

J is TRBJ1-1 and V is TRBV5-4; D is perhaps TRBD1 (5 bases). This CDR3 comprises 15 residues. CDR1 and CDR2 (germline): SGHNT, YYREEE (reference sequence). Deletions cut 4 bases from V and 0 bases from J, with 13 bases between. The CDR3 DNA is TGTGCCAGCAGCCCCGGGGGAGCCATGAACACTGAAGCTTTCTTT. Its translation is CASSPGGAMNTEAFF.

This rearrangement joins TRBV9 to TRBJ2-7; 8 bases fit TRBD2. From germline, CDR1 is SGDLS and CDR2 YYNGEE. There are 16 residues in the CDR3. J lost 4 bases, V lost 0 bases, and 9 bases had no gene match. CDR3 in amino acids: CASSVDGSGAFYEQYF. CDR3 bases: TGTGCCAGCAGCGTAGACGGTAGCGGGGCCTTTTACGAGCAGTACTTC.

The J gene is TRBJ2-5, the V gene TRBV5-5, with D perhaps TRBD2 (6 bases). The germline V and J ends were trimmed by 4 bases and 4 bases, with 14 bases remaining between them. CDR3 length equals 14 residues. Germline CDR1 SGHKS, CDR2 YYEKEE (reference sequence). The CDR3 reads CASSSLTSGETQYF. As DNA, the CDR3 is TGTGCCAGCAGCAGTTTGACTAGTGGAGAGACCCAGTACTTC.

The V call is TRBV2, the J call TRBJ2-7; 11 nucleotides match TRBD2. Germline CDR1 reads SNHLY; CDR2 reads FYNNEI. J lost 0 bases, V lost 7 bases, and 5 bases had no gene match. The CDR3 is 15 amino acids. CDR3 sequence (DNA): TGTGCCAGCACCTTGGGACTAGCGGCCTCCTACGAGCAGTACTTC. It translates to CASTLGLAASYEQYF.

As DNA, the CDR3 is TGTGCCATCAGTGAGTCGGGGGGAGTGGAGACCCAGTACTTC. Protein sequence: CAISESGGVETQYF. This chain connects TRBV10-3 to TRBJ2-5; perhaps TRBD2 as D (6 bases). Trimming shortened V by 0 bases and J by 5 bases, and 10 bases separated the two germline ends. The CDR3 is 14 residues long. Per germline, CDR1 ENHRY and CDR2 SYGVKD.

The gene calls are TRBV7-9 and TRBJ2-3; D is perhaps TRBD2 (5 bases). CDR1 is SEHNR and CDR2 is FQNEAQ in the germline V gene (reference sequence). The V end was cut by 5 bases, the J end by 3 bases, with 6 bases between. The CDR3 loop spans 12 amino acids. The CDR3 sequence: CASSRGTDTQYF. The CDR3 DNA reads TGTGCCAGCAGCCGCGGGACAGATACGCAGTATTTT. The complete variable domain, with remaining parts taken from reference TRBV7-9 and TRBJ2-3, reads DTGVSQNPRHKITKRGQNVTFRCDPISEHNRLYWYRQTLGQGPEFLTYFQNEAQLEKSRLLSDRFSAERPKGSFSTLEIQRTEQGDSAMYLCASSRGTDTQYFGPGTRLTVL.